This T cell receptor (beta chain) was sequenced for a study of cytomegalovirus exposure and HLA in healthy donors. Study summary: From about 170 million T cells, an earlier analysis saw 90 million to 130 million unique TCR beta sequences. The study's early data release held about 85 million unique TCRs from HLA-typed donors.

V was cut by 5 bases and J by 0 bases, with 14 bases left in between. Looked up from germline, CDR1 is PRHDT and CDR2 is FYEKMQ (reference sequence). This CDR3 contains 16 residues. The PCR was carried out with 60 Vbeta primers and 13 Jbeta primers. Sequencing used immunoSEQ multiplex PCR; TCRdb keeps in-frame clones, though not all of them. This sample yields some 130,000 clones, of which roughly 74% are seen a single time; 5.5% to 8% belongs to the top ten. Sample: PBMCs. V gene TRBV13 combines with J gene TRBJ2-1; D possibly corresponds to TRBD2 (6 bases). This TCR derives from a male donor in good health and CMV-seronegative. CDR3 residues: CASSPGAGSSYNEQFF. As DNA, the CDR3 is TGTGCCAGCAGCCCTGGGGCGGGGAGCTCCTACAATGAGCAGTTCTTC.